The present T cell receptor (beta chain) was sequenced within a study of PD-L1 blockade in urothelial cancer. Across the whole study: In 2014 therapy began: atezolizumab 1,200 mg intravenously every 3 weeks. Prior chemotherapy ranged from 0 to 3 regimens per patient.

The V gene end was trimmed by 7 bases and the J gene end by 6 bases; junction bases not matched to a gene: 8. CDR1 is MDHEN and CDR2 is SYDVKM in the germline V gene. The CDR3 length is 13 residues. TCRdb's table, derived via immunoSEQ multiplex PCR, lists solely in-frame clones and lacks some. Of 60,000 or so clones listed, roughly 80% are singletons. This receptor was taken from a man aged 65 to 85 with urothelial cancer. This chain uses TRBV28 with TRBJ2-7, with 8 bases identical to TRBD2. The sample here was PBMCs, taken around atezolizumab (anti-PD-L1) treatment. This CDR3 reads CASISGGGSEQYF. The CDR3 DNA follows: TGTGCCAGCATTAGTGGCGGGGGGTCCGAGCAGTACTTC. The whole variable domain, filled in from reference TRBV28 and TRBJ2-7, reads DVKVTQSSRYLVKRTGEKVFLECVQDMDHENMFWYRQDPGLGLRLIYFSYDVKMKEKGDIPEGYSVSREKKERFSLILESASTNQTSMYLCASISGGGSEQYFGPGTRLTVT.